The TCR beta chain under discussion was sequenced for a study of blood T cell repertoires in COVID-19. Study background: Acute and convalescent COVID-19 specimens originated in the United States, Italy and Spain. Nucleic acid was either cDNA or gDNA, and it came from T cells, B-cell-depleted T cells, or PBMCs.

This clone was counted a few times. This CDR3 contains 17 residues. The germline V gene encodes CDR1 MNHEY and CDR2 SVGEGT. The trim removed 2 bases at V and 3 bases at J, leaving 5 bases unmatched. Per the original data handling: Reference gene primer amplification in the assay estimated nucleated cell counts. Repertoires were generated with immunoSEQ multiplex PCR, while TCRdb's copy carries only in-frame clones and drops some. V and J calls plus clone size are reproduced from that table; the DNA served to infer D and trimming. The table has roughly 120,000 clones, around four fifths seen once. This clonotype originated in a man of 80 years or more with COVID-19, enrolled during active disease. The sample consisted of peripheral blood. V is TRBV6-2 or TRBV6-3 and J is TRBJ2-2, with TRBD1 matching 11 bases. CDR3 residues: CASSYLGTGGYTGELFF. The DNA for the CDR3 is TGTGCCAGCAGTTACCTGGGGACAGGGGGTTACACCGGGGAGCTGTTTTTT.